This T cell receptor beta chain was documented in a study of blood T cell repertoires in COVID-19. At the level of the study: Acute and convalescent COVID-19 samples came from the United States, Italy and Spain. PBMCs, B-cell-depleted T cells, or T cells provided the cDNA or gDNA that made up the material.

The CDR3 totals 13 residues. Germline V gene data show CDR1 as SGHNT and CDR2 as YENEEA. Trimming took 1 base from V and 8 from J, leaving 10 bases between them. In the original processing: Estimation of nucleated cell counts was performed using reference gene primer amplification. Method: immunoSEQ multiplex PCR; TCRdb's copy keeps in-frame clones and lacks some. That table gives V, J and clone size, and the DNA gave D and trimming. The table shows hundreds of thousands of clones, with around 90% occurring only once. Sequencing was done on a sample of peripheral blood. This TCR was sampled from a woman between 18 and 29 years old who had recovered from COVID-19. The rearrangement uses TRBV11-3 and TRBJ2-3; tentatively, D is TRBD1 (6 bases). The CDR3 region is CASSLGRGITQYF. The DNA of the CDR3 is TGTGCCAGCAGCTTAGGCAGGGGAATTACGCAGTATTTT.